Each of the 14 T cell receptor beta chains below was sequenced from the same sample in a study of T-cell reconstitution after alpha-beta-depleted transplantation in children. Unique molecular identifiers were incorporated during preparation of the TCRbeta library. From the PCR reads, TCRdb called clonotypes with MiXCR, one entry per CDR3 protein. The sample contains approximately 150,000 distinct CDR3 sequences, about 9% of which appear only once. The specimen comprised PBMCs, mostly from graft donor cells, sampled 180 days after TCRalphabeta/CD19-depleted stem cell transplant. Receptors originate from a female patient between 2 and 15 years old who had a stem cell transplant for congenital amegakaryocytic thrombocytopenia, so the T cells may come from the graft donor.

This clonotype was observed many times. The gene calls are TRBV20-1 and TRBJ2-3, with TRBD1 matching over 7 bases. The CDR3 extends over 15 amino acids. V shed 4 bases and J 2 bases; nucleotides not matched to a gene: 9. CDR1 and CDR2 from the germline V gene are DFQATT and SNEGSKA (reference sequence). In DNA form, the CDR3 reads TGCAGTGCTACGACAGGGACAGCTTACACAGATACGCAGTATTTT. Protein sequence: CSATTGTAYTDTQYF.

In its sample, this clonotype was seen many times. The chain combines TRBV18 with TRBJ1-2; 7 positions agree with TRBD1. Losses at the gene ends were 6 bases for V and 8 bases for J; bases not matched to a gene: 15. The CDR3 loop spans 15 amino acids. Germline lookup yields CDR1 KGHSH and CDR2 LQKENI. The CDR3, as DNA: TGTGCCAGCTCCAATAGGGACAGCCCCCTCGACGGCTACACCTTC. Translating gives CASSNRDSPLDGYTF.

Concerning this clonotype itself: Just one base apart from a much larger clone, this may be a read error. This chain links TRBV20-1 with TRBJ1-5, with TRBD1 matching 11 bases. With 3 bases clipped from V and 5 bases from J, the junction kept 3 bases outside the gene matches. CDR3 size: 14 residues. In germline, CDR1 is DFQATT, CDR2 SNEGSKA (reference sequence). The CDR3 sequence: CSASLDRGHQPQHF. DNA for the CDR3: TGCAGTGCTAGCCTGGACAGGGGGCATCAGCCCCAGCATTTT.

The sample holds many counts of this clonotype. This chain uses TRBV20-1 with TRBJ1-3, with 7 bases fitting TRBD1. With 0 bases clipped from V and 2 bases from J, the junction kept 1 base outside the gene matches. The CDR3 is 14 amino acids. Germline assignment: CDR1 DFQATT and CDR2 SNEGSKA (reference sequence). This CDR3 is CSAREGQPGNTIYF. CDR3 coding DNA: TGCAGTGCTAGAGAGGGACAGCCTGGAAACACCATATATTTT.

The V and J genes are TRBV20-1 and TRBJ2-7, with D unresolved. The CDR3 runs to 13 residues. Germline V gene data show CDR1 as DFQATT and CDR2 as SNEGSKA (reference sequence). V was trimmed by 2 bases and J by 2 bases, leaving 10 bases between them. The CDR3 nucleotides are TGCAGTGCTAGACTAGGCGGCCCCTACGAGCAGTACTTC. It encodes CSARLGGPYEQYF.

This clonotype was counted ten times or more. The rearrangement uses TRBV5-6 and TRBJ1-2; 7 bases are a match to TRBD1. Germline V lookup: CDR1 SGHDT, CDR2 YYEEEE. The CDR3 loop spans 15 amino acids. The J segment lost 8 bases and the V segment lost 0 bases, leaving 10 bases of the junction unmatched. The CDR3 DNA sequence: TGTGCCAGCAGCTTGGTAATCTCAAGGACAGGAGGCTACACCTTC. Its translation is CASSLVISRTGGYTF.

This clonotype was seen a few times. The chain joins TRBV28 to TRBJ2-3; 7 bases fit TRBD2. CDR3 length: 13 amino acids. Per germline, CDR1 MDHEN and CDR2 SYDVKM. V was pared by 7 bases and J by 6 bases, with 7 bases of the junction left unmatched. Written as DNA, the CDR3 is TGTGCCAGCATCGGGGGGAGGAGGGATACGCAGTATTTT. Its protein is CASIGGRRDTQYF.

The chain employs TRBV3-1 and TRBJ2-1; D is ambiguous. Germline V gene sequence: CDR1 LGHDT, CDR2 YNNKEL (reference sequence). The CDR3 runs to 15 residues. Trimming pared 7 bases from V and 0 bases from J, leaving 13 bases between. The chain's CDR3 is CASTPTPNSYNEQFF. DNA for the CDR3: TGTGCCAGCACTCCCACACCGAACTCCTACAATGAGCAGTTCTTC.

The table lists this clonotype with many counts. The genes are TRBV5-1 and TRBJ2-1, with TRBD2 identical over 11 bases. Germline CDR1 reads SGHRS; CDR2 reads YFSETQ. J gave up 7 bases and V 0 bases, and 6 bases lay outside the gene matches. The CDR3 spans 16 residues. This CDR3 is CASSLVLAGGWNEQFF. The CDR3 DNA is TGCGCCAGCAGCTTGGTTTTAGCGGGGGGGTGGAATGAGCAGTTCTTC. Looking up the rest from reference TRBV5-1 and TRBJ2-1 gives the full variable domain: KAGVTQTPRYLIKTRGQQVTLSCSPISGHRSVSWYQQTPGQGLQFLFEYFSETQRNKGNFPGRFSGRQFSNSRSEMNVSTLELGDSALYLCASSLVLAGGWNEQFFGPGTRLTVL.

This clonotype was found a few times. The chain joins TRBV7-2 to TRBJ2-1; tentative D call: TRBD1 (5 bases). Trimming removed 6 bases at V and 6 bases at J, with 12 bases between. Germline assignment: CDR1 SGHTA and CDR2 FQGNSA. This CDR3 comprises 13 residues. The CDR3: CASRETRGNEQFF. The CDR3 bases are TGTGCCAGCAGAGAAACAAGGGGCAATGAGCAGTTCTTC.

In its sample, this clonotype was seen many times. The V call is TRBV29-1, the J call TRBJ2-3; D is tentatively TRBD1 or TRBD2 (5 bases each). Germline lookup yields CDR1 SQVTM and CDR2 ANQGSEA. This CDR3 comprises 11 residues. The CDR3 DNA follows: TGCAGTCCGGGGACGGCAGATACGCAGTATTTT. Protein: CSPGTADTQYF.

The chain recombines TRBV7-2 with TRBJ1-4; D is perhaps TRBD1 (5 bases). The CDR3 totals 15 residues. Germline V gives CDR1 SGHTA, CDR2 FQGNSA. The ends were cut back, 6 bases at V and 2 bases at J, with 13 bases in the middle. The CDR3 DNA is TGTGCCAGCAGGGAGAGTGGGGGGACTAATGAAAAACTGTTTTTT. It codes for CASRESGGTNEKLFF.

At least ten counts were recorded for this clonotype. This chain connects TRBV20-1 to TRBJ2-5; 8 nucleotides agree with TRBD2. Germline V gene sequence: CDR1 DFQATT, CDR2 SNEGSKA (reference sequence). The CDR3 length is 14 residues. The V gene end was trimmed by 3 bases and the J gene end by 0 bases; junction bases not matched to a gene: 3. The CDR3 nucleotides read TGCAGTGCTAGCTTAGCGGGATACCAAGAGACCCAGTACTTC. It specifies CSASLAGYQETQYF.

V usage is TRBV12-3 or TRBV12-4 and J usage is TRBJ2-1, with TRBD1 matching over 12 bases. V lost 6 bases to trimming and J lost 7 bases; unmatched junction nucleotides: 7. The CDR3 consists of 15 residues. The CDR3: CASSQGQGAWNEQFF. In DNA, the CDR3 is TGTGCCAGCAGCCAGGGACAGGGGGCTTGGAATGAGCAGTTCTTC.